This TCR beta chain was obtained from a study of cytomegalovirus exposure and HLA in healthy donors. General observations from the study: Associated with cytomegalovirus, according to the listing, were some 180 TCR beta chains. A previous analysis found most TCR beta V segments productive roughly 87% or roughly 30% of the time.

The PCR made use of 60 Vbeta and 13 Jbeta primers. Study processing details: It was a later analysis that counted around 85 million unique TCR beta chains, of which around 11 million were shared. Here immunoSEQ multiplex PCR was the method, and the copy in TCRdb shows in-frame clones only, minus some. The DNA was the basis for D and trimming; V, J and clone size are from that table. The repertoire holds under 200,000 clones, with roughly 90% as singletons. Germline lookup yields CDR1 SGHAT and CDR2 FQNNGV. V lost 5 bases to trimming and J lost 2 bases; unmatched junction nucleotides: 8. This CDR3 comprises 16 residues. This clone was seen once. Antigen: not known.

This chain links TRBV11-2 with TRBJ2-1, with 8 bases fitting TRBD2. The TCR originated in a woman aged 25 to 45 in good health and CMV-seronegative. The sequenced sample was PBMCs. This CDR3 reads CASSRTRGGTYNEQFF. CDR3 in DNA: TGTGCCAGCAGCCGGACCCGGGGGGGAACCTACAATGAGCAGTTCTTC.